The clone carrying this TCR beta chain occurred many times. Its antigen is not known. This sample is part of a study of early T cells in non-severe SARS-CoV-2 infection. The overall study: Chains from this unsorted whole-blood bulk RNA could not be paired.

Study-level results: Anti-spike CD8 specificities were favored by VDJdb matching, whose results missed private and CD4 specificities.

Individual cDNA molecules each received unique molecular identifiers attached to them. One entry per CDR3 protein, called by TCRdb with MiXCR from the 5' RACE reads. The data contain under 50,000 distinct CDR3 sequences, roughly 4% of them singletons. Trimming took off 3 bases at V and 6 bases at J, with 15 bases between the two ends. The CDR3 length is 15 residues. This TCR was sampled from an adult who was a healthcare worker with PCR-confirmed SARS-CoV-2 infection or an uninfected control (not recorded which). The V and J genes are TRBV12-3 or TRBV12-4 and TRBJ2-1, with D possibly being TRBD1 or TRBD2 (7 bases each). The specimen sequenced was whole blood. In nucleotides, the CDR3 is TGTGCCAGCAGTTTCAGACAGGGAGGGCCCAATGAGCAGTTCTTC. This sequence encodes CASSFRQGGPNEQFF.